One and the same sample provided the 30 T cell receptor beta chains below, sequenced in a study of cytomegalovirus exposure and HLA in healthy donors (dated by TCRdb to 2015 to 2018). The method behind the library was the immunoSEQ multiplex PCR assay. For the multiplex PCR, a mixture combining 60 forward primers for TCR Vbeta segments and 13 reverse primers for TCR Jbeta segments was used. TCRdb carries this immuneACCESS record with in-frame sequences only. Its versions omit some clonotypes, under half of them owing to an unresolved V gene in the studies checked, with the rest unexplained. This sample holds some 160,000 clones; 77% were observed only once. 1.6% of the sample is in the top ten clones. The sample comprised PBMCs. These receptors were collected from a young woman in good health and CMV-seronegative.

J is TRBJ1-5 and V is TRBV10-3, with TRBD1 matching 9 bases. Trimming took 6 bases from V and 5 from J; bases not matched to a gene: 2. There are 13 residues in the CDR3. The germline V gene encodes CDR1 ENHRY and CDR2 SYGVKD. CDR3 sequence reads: CAIRQGADQPQHF. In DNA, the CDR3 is TGTGCCATCAGACAGGGGGCGGATCAGCCCCAGCATTTT.

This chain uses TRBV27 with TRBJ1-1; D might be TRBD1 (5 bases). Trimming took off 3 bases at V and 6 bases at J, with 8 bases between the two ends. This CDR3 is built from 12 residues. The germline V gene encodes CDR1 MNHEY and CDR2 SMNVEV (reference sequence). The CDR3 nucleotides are TGTGCCAGCAGTTTTCCGGGGGCTGAAGCTTTCTTT. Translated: CASSFPGAEAFF.

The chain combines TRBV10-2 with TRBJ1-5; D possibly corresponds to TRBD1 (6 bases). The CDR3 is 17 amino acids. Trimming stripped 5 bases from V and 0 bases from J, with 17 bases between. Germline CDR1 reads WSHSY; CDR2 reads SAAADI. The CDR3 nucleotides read TGCGCCAGCAGTTCGCGGGGGCAGGGCCTTAGCAATCAGCCCCAGCATTTT. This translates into CASSSRGQGLSNQPQHF.

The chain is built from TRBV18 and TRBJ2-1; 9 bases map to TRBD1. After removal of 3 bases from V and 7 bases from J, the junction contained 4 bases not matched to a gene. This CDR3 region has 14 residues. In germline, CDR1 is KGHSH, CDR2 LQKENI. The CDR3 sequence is CASSPGQGGNEQFF. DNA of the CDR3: TGTGCCAGCTCACCGGGACAGGGTGGAAATGAGCAGTTCTTC.

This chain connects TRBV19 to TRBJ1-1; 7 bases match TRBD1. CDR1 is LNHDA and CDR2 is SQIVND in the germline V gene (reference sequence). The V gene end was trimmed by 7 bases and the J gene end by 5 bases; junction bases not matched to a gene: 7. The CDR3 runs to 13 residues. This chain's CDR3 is CASNIQGWTEAFF. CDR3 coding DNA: TGTGCCAGTAACATACAGGGGTGGACTGAAGCTTTCTTT.

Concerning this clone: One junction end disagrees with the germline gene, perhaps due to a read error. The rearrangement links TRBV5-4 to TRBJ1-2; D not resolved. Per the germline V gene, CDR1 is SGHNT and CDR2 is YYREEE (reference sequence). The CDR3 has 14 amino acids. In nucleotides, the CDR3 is TGTGCCAGCAGCTTGTTTGGGCAGTTCTATGGCTACCCCTTC. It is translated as CASSLFGQFYGYPF.

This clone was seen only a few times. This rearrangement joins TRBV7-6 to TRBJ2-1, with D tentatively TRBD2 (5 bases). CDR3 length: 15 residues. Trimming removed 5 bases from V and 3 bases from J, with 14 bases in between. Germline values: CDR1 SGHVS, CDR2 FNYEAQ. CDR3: CASSPGAALYNEQFF. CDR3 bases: TGTGCCAGCAGCCCAGGAGCGGCCCTCTACAATGAGCAGTTCTTC.

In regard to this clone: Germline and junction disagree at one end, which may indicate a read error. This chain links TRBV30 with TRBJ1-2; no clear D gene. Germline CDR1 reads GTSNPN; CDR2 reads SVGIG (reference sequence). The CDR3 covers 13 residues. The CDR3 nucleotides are TGTGCCTGGAGTGTAAGGCAGGTCTATGGCTACCCCTTC. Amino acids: CAWSVRQVYGYPF. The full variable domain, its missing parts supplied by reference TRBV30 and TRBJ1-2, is SQTIHQWPATLVQPVGSPLSLECTVEGTSNPNLYWYRQAAGRGLQLLFYSVGIGQISSEVPQNLSASRPQDRQFILSSKKLLLSDSGFYLCAWSVRQVYGYPFGSGTRLTVV.

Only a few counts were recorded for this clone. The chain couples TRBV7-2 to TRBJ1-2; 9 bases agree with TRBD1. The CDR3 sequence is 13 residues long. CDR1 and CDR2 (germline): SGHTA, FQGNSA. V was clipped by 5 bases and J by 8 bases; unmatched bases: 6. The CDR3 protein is CASSPRDRDGYTF. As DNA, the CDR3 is TGTGCCAGCAGCCCCCGGGACAGGGACGGCTACACCTTC.

CDR3 coding DNA: TGTGCCAGCAGCTTAGAGAGTGCAGGGGGTCAGTACGAGCAGTACTTC. Translated: CASSLESAGGQYEQYF. The genes are TRBV7-2 and TRBJ2-7, with 7 bases aligning to TRBD1. The germline V gene encodes CDR1 SGHTA and CDR2 FQGNSA. V shed 1 base and J 4 bases; nucleotides not matched to a gene: 10. The CDR3 runs to 16 residues.

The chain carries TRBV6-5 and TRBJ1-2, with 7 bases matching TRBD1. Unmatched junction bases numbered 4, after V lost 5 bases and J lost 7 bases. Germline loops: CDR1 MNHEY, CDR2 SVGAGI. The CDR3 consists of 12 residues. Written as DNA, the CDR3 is TGTGCCAGCAGTCCCAACAGGGGTGGCTACACCTTC. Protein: CASSPNRGGYTF.

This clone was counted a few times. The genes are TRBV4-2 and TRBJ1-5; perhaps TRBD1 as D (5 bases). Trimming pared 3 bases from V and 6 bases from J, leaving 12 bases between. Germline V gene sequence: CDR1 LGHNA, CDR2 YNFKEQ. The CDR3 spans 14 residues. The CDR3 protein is CASSHITQGQPQHF. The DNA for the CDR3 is TGTGCCAGCAGCCATATCACCCAGGGTCAGCCCCAGCATTTT.

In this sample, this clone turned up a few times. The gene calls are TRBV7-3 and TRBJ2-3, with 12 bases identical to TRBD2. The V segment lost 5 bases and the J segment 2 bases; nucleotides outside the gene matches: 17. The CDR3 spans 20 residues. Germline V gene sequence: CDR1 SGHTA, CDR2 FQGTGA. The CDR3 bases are TGTGCCAGCAGCCTCAGACTAGCGGGAGCCAGGGGGGGTTACACAGATACGCAGTATTTT. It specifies CASSLRLAGARGGYTDTQYF.

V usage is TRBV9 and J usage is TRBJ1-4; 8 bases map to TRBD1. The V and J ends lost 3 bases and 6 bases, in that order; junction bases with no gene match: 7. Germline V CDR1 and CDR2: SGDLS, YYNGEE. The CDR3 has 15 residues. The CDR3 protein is CASSAQGTGYEKLFF. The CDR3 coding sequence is TGTGCCAGCAGCGCCCAAGGGACAGGTTATGAAAAACTGTTTTTT.

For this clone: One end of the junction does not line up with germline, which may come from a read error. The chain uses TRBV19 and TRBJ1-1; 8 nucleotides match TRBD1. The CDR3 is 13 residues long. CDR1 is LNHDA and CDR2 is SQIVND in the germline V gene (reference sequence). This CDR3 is CASSSQGDTEAYF. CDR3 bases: TGTGCCAGTAGTTCACAGGGGGACACTGAAGCTTACTTT. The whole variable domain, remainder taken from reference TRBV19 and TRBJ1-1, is DGGITQSPKYLFRKEGQNVTLSCEQNLNHDAMYWYRQDPGQGLRLIYYSQIVNDFQKGDIAEGYSVSREKKESFPLTVTSAQKNPTAFYLCASSSQGDTEAYFGQGTRLTVV.

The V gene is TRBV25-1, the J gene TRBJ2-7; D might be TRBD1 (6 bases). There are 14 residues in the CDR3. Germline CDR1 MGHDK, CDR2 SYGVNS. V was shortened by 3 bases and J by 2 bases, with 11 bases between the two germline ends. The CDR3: CASSDHRDPYEQYF. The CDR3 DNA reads TGTGCCAGCAGTGATCACAGGGATCCCTACGAGCAGTACTTC.

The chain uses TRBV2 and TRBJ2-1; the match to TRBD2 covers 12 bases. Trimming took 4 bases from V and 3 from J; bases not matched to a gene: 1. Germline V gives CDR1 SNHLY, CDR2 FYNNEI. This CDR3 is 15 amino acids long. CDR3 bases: TGTGCCAGCAGTGGACTAGCGGGGGACTACAATGAGCAGTTCTTC. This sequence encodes CASSGLAGDYNEQFF.

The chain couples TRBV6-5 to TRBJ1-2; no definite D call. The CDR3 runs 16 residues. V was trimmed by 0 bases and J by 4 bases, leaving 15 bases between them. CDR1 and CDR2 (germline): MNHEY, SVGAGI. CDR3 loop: CASSYSMREEAYGYTF. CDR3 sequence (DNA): TGTGCCAGCAGTTACTCGATGAGGGAGGAGGCCTATGGCTACACCTTC.

The CDR3 nucleotides read TGTGCCACCGGGAGACGAGACACTGAAGCTTTCTTT. It encodes CATGRRDTEAFF. The chain carries TRBV10-3 and TRBJ1-1; no clear D gene. CDR3 length: 12 residues. Looked up from germline, CDR1 is ENHRY and CDR2 is SYGVKD. V lost 10 bases and J lost 3, with 12 bases in between.

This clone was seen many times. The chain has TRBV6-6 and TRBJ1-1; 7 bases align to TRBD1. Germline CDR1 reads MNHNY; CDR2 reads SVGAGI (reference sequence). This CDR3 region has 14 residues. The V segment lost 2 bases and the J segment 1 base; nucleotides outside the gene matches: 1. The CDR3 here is CASSYDRANTEAFF. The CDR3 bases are TGTGCCAGCAGTTACGACAGGGCGAACACTGAAGCTTTCTTT.

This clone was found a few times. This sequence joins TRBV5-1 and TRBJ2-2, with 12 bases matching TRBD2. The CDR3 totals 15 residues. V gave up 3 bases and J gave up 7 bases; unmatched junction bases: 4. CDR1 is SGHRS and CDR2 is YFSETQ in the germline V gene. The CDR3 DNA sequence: TGCGCCAGCAGCTCTCTACTAGCGGGAGGCGGGGAGCTGTTTTTT. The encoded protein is CASSSLLAGGGELFF.

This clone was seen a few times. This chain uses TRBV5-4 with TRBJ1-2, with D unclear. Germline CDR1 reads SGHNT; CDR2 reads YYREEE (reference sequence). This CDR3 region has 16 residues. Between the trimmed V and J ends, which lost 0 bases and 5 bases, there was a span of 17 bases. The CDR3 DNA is TGTGCCAGCAGCTTGGGTTTTCGTCGCGGGGTTTATGGCTACACCTTC. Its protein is CASSLGFRRGVYGYTF.

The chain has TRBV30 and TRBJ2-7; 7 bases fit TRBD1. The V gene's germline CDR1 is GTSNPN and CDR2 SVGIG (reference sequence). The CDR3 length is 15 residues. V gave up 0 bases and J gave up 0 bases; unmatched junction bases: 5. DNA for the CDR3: TGTGCCTGGAGTGTAAGACAGGGCTTCTCCTACGAGCAGTACTTC. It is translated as CAWSVRQGFSYEQYF.

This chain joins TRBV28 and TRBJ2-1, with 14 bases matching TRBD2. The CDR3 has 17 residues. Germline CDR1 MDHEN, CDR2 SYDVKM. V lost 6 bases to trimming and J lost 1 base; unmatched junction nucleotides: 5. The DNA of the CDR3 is TGTGCCAGCAGGGGACTAGCGGGAGAGAAATCCTACAATGAGCAGTTCTTC. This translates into CASRGLAGEKSYNEQFF.

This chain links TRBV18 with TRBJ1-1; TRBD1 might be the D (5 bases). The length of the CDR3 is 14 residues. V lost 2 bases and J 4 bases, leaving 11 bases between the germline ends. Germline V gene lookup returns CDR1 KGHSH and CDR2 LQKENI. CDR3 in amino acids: CASSPERRATEAFF. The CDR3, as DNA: TGTGCCAGCTCACCAGAGCGCAGGGCCACTGAAGCTTTCTTT.

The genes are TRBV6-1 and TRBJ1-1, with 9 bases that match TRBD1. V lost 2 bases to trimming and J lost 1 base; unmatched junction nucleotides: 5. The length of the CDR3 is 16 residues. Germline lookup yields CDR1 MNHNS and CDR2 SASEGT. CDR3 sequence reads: CASSEKGQGGNTEAFF. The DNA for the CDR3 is TGTGCCAGCAGTGAAAAGGGACAGGGAGGGAACACTGAAGCTTTCTTT.

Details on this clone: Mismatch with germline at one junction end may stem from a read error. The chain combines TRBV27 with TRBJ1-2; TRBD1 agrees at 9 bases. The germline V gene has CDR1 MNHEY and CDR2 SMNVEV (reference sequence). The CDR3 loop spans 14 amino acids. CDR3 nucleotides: TGTGCCAGCAGTTTACGAGGGACAGGGAGCGTTTACCCCTTC. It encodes CASSLRGTGSVYPF.

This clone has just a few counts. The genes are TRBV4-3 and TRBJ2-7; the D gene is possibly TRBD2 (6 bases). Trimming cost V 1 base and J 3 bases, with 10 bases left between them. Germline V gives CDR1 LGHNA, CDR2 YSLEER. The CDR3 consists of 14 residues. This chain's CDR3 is CASSQGSSGYEQYF. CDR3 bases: TGCGCCAGCAGCCAAGGGAGTAGCGGCTACGAGCAGTACTTC.

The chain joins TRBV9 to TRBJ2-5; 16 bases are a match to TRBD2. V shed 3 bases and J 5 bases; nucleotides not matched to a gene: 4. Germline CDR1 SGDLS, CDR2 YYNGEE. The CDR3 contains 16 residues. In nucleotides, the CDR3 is TGTGCCAGCAGCGGGGGGACTAGCGGGAGGGGGGAGACCCAGTACTTC. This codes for CASSGGTSGRGETQYF.

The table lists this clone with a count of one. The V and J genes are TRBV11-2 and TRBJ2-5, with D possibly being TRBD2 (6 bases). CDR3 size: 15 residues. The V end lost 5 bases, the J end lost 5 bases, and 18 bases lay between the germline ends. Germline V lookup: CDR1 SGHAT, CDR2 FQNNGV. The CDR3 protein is CASSEGTAGRETQYF. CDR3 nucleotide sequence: TGTGCCAGCAGCGAAGGGACGGCGGGGAGGGAGACCCAGTACTTC. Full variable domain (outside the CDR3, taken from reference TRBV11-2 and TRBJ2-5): EAGVAQSPRYKIIEKRQSVAFWCNPISGHATLYWYQQILGQGPKLLIQFQNNGVVDDSQLPKDRFSAERLKGVDSTLKIQPAKLEDSAVYLCASSEGTAGRETQYFGPGTRLLVL.